The 2 T cell receptor beta chains listed next were all sequenced from one sample in a study of T cells in Graves' hyperthyroidism and ophthalmopathy. RNA transcripts were the template for amplifying TCR beta CDR3 regions. A first-round RT-PCR of the TCR CDR3 used the HTBI primer set. TCRdb ran MiXCR on the multiplex PCR reads and lists one entry per CDR3 protein. Of some 350,000 distinct CDR3 sequences in the sample, around 14% are singletons; the top ten hold 25% to 30%. Sequencing was done on a sample of blood. The receptors originated from a woman aged 18-35 years with Graves' hyperthyroidism that later progressed to Graves' ophthalmopathy.

The V gene is TRBV10-3, the J gene TRBJ1-1; D perhaps matches TRBD1 (6 bases). V was cut by 10 bases and J by 1 base, with 16 bases left in between. Germline CDR1 reads ENHRY; CDR2 reads SYGVKD. This CDR3 contains 14 residues. As DNA, the CDR3 is TGTGCCACGGGAGGGGGAGGAAGGAACACTGAAGCTTTCTTT. Translation gives CATGGGGRNTEAFF.

As for this clonotype: Since a much larger clone is just one base distant, this may be a read error. The chain employs TRBV28 and TRBJ1-6; D not resolved. Trimming left V 3 bases short and J 9 bases short, with 18 bases between. This CDR3 is 16 amino acids long. Germline V gives CDR1 MDHEN, CDR2 SYDVKM. The CDR3 is CASSFTPTVGGSPLHF. The CDR3 DNA sequence: TGTGCCAGCAGTTTTACCCCAACTGTGGGAGGTTCACCCCTCCACTTT. Variable domain in full (rest from reference TRBV28 and TRBJ1-6): DVKVTQSSRYLVKRTGEKVFLECVQDMDHENMFWYRQDPGLGLRLIYFSYDVKMKEKGDIPEGYSVSREKKERFSLILESASTNQTSMYLCASSFTPTVGGSPLHFGNGTRLTVT.